This T cell receptor (beta chain) was captured in a study of OX40 agonist ivuxolimab in advanced cancers. Whole-study context: Intravenous ivuxolimab was administered to patients every 2 weeks at 0.01 to 10 mg/kg. Whole-study findings and limits: Clonal expansion from baseline to week 6 occurred in both CD4+ and CD8+ T cells.

Turning to this clone: What it recognizes is unknown.

Trimming removed 3 bases from V and 7 bases from J, with 10 bases in between. The CDR3 has 13 residues. The germline V gene has CDR1 KGHSH and CDR2 LQKENI. The method was immunoSEQ multiplex PCR; TCRdb's version includes in-frame clones alone and lacks a portion of them. The sample records tens of thousands of clones, about 85% being singletons. This clonotype was sampled from an adult with an advanced solid tumor such as melanoma, head and neck, liver or kidney cancer. This chain links TRBV18 with TRBJ1-5; D not resolved. The sample here was CD4+ or CD8+ T cells sorted from blood, taken in a trial of the OX40 agonist ivuxolimab. DNA of the CDR3: TGTGCCAGCTCACCGGGCGACCAGCAGCCCCAGCATTTT. It translates to CASSPGDQQPQHF.